This TCR beta chain was observed in a study of blood T cell repertoires in COVID-19. On the study more broadly: Nucleic acid was either cDNA or gDNA, and it came from T cells, B-cell-depleted T cells, or PBMCs.

Assignment of participants to cohorts was predicated upon participant-reported clinical history. Authors' data handling: For nucleated cells, counts were estimated from reference gene primer amplification. The protocol was immunoSEQ multiplex PCR, while the TCRdb copy is restricted to in-frame clones and leaves out a portion. V and J calls and clone size are copied from that table; D and trimming were computed from the DNA. In the table there are about 270,000 clones, 88% of which are singletons. After removal of 0 bases from V and 5 bases from J, the junction contained 8 bases not matched to a gene. Germline-derived CDR1 and CDR2 are SGHRS and YFSETQ. This CDR3 contains 16 residues.

The gene calls are TRBV5-1 and TRBJ2-5; TRBD2 agrees at 9 bases. This TCR was recovered from a woman aged 45 to 65 who had recovered from COVID-19. The sequenced sample consisted of PBMCs or T cells enriched from blood (not recorded which). CDR3 sequence: CASSLAPSGTSETQYF. For the CDR3, the DNA is TGCGCCAGCAGCTTGGCCCCTAGCGGGACCTCGGAGACCCAGTACTTC.